The T cell receptor beta chain described here comes from a study of T cell repertoires in cytomegalovirus infection. Study as a whole: Based on public TCR beta signatures, there were indications of CMV infection and of a matching HLA type. Study observations and caveats: The response measured ex vivo was dominated by TCR beta clonotypes (HLA-C-restricted and CMV-specific). The study identified carriers of CMV plus the relevant HLA from cumulative public TCR beta family frequency.

A word on this clonotype: Its target is unknown.

The V gene's germline CDR1 is MNHEY and CDR2 SVGAGI. V was trimmed by 3 bases and J by 2 bases, leaving 8 bases between them. This CDR3 has 14 residues. One entry per CDR3 protein, called by TCRdb with MiXCR from the reads. The table has roughly 860,000 distinct CDR3 sequences, 32% seen once. The TCR comes from a human donor in good health (CMV status not recorded). Some clones in this sample may be carry-over from other donors' samples. This sequence joins TRBV6-5 and TRBJ1-3, with D uncertain. The sample consisted of cultured CD8+ T cells from PBMCs, taken from culture after CMV antigen stimulation. In DNA form, the CDR3 reads TGTGCCAGCAGTTATAAAGGGCCTGGAAACACCATATATTTT. Amino acids: CASSYKGPGNTIYF.